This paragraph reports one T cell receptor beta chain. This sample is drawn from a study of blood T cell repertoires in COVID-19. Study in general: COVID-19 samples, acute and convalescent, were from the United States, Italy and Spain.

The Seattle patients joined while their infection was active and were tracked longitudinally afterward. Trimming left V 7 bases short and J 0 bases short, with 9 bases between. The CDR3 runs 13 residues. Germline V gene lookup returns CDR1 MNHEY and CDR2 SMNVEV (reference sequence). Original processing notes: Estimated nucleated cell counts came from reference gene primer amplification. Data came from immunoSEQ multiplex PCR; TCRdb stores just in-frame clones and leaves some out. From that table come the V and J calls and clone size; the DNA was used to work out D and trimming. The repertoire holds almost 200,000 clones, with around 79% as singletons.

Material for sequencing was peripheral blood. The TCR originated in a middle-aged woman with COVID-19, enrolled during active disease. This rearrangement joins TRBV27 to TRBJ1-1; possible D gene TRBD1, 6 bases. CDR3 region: CASIGQMNTEAFF. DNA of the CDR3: TGTGCCAGCATTGGACAGATGAACACTGAAGCTTTCTTT.